Presented here are 17 T cell receptor beta chains from one specimen sequenced in a study of T cell responses to AZD1222 COVID-19 vaccine. The table came from immunoSEQ multiplex PCR; TCRdb's copy has only in-frame clones and leaves some out. The sample yields about 97,000 clones, 70% to 90% seen once. Specimen: peripheral blood, collected on day 0 of AZD1222 vaccination. The receptors come from an adult in good health.

The V gene is TRBV19, the J gene TRBJ2-2, with D possibly matching TRBD2 (6 bases). V shed 3 bases and J shed 4 bases, with 18 bases lying between them. The CDR3 sequence is 17 residues long. Germline CDR1 is LNHDA and CDR2 is SQIVND (reference sequence). The CDR3 is CASSIIGIGDFTGELFF. The DNA of the CDR3 is TGTGCCAGTAGTATTATCGGGATCGGGGACTTCACCGGGGAGCTGTTTTTT.

This sequence joins TRBV30 and TRBJ1-2; TRBD1 might be the D (5 bases). The CDR3 length is 11 residues. The V and J ends lost 0 bases and 9 bases respectively, with 8 bases between them. Germline CDR1 GTSNPN, CDR2 SVGIG (reference sequence). CDR3 amino acids: CAWSVQVSYTF. The CDR3 DNA follows: TGTGCCTGGAGTGTACAGGTTAGCTACACCTTC. Filled out from reference TRBV30 and TRBJ1-2, the complete variable domain reads SQTIHQWPATLVQPVGSPLSLECTVEGTSNPNLYWYRQAAGRGLQLLFYSVGIGQISSEVPQNLSASRPQDRQFILSSKKLLLSDSGFYLCAWSVQVSYTFGSGTRLTVV.

The genes are TRBV5-6 and TRBJ1-3; D unclear. Per germline, CDR1 SGHDT and CDR2 YYEEEE. V lost 2 bases and J lost 0, with 12 bases in between. The CDR3 spans 16 residues. The CDR3 loop is CASSFTDGFSGNTIYF. The CDR3 nucleotides read TGTGCCAGCAGCTTCACGGACGGATTCTCTGGAAACACCATATATTTT.

The chain combines TRBV6-5 with TRBJ1-6; perhaps TRBD1 as D (6 bases). Trimming removed 5 bases from V and 9 bases from J, with 11 bases in between. The CDR3 runs to 13 residues. Germline V gene lookup returns CDR1 MNHEY and CDR2 SVGAGI. CDR3 region: CASSPDRPSPLHF. DNA of the CDR3: TGTGCCAGCAGTCCTGACAGGCCTTCACCCCTCCACTTT.

The rearrangement links TRBV7-2 to TRBJ2-5; 10 bases are shared with TRBD2. Per the germline V gene, CDR1 is SGHTA and CDR2 is FQGNSA. V trimming: 2 bases; J trimming: 5 bases; junction bases outside the gene matches: 5. The CDR3 loop spans 15 amino acids. The DNA of the CDR3 is TGTGCCAGCAGCTTACAAGCGGGGGGGCGCGAGACCCAGTACTTC. This encodes CASSLQAGGRETQYF.

This chain joins TRBV19 and TRBJ1-5; no definite D call. Germline-derived CDR1 and CDR2 are LNHDA and SQIVND (reference sequence). Trimming left V 1 base short and J 1 base short, with 8 bases between. The CDR3 covers 15 residues. For the CDR3, the DNA is TGTGCCAGTAGTATAGGGTTGGGGAGCAATCAGCCCCAGCATTTT. Residues: CASSIGLGSNQPQHF.

This clone was detected only once. This chain uses TRBV30 with TRBJ1-5; 8 nucleotides line up with TRBD1. V shed 1 base and J 2 bases; nucleotides not matched to a gene: 1. Germline CDR1 reads GTSNPN; CDR2 reads SVGIG (reference sequence). The CDR3 runs 14 residues. The CDR3 bases are TGTGCCTGGAGTGAGGGACAGGGCAATCAGCCCCAGCATTTT. Residues: CAWSEGQGNQPQHF.

The chain uses TRBV6-8 and TRBJ1-2; TRBD1 is a possible D gene (6 bases). The CDR3 contains 12 residues. With 11 bases removed from V and 2 bases from J, the gap between germline ends came to 12 bases. Germline V gene lookup returns CDR1 MNHGY and CDR2 SAAAGT. This CDR3 reads CARPTGNYGYTF. The CDR3 DNA reads TGTGCCCGCCCGACAGGAAACTATGGCTACACCTTC.

This rearrangement joins TRBV30 to TRBJ1-5; D is unclear. V was shortened by 2 bases and J by 7 bases, with 12 bases between the two germline ends. The CDR3 contains 13 residues. CDR1 and CDR2 from the germline V gene are GTSNPN and SVGIG (reference sequence). Here the CDR3 reads CAWSPTREQPQHF. DNA for the CDR3: TGTGCCTGGAGTCCGACTCGGGAACAGCCCCAGCATTTT.

V usage is TRBV7-9 and J usage is TRBJ1-4, with a possible D match to TRBD1 (6 bases). V shed 2 bases and J shed 5 bases, with 18 bases lying between them. Germline loops: CDR1 SEHNR, CDR2 FQNEAQ (reference sequence). This CDR3 contains 17 residues. The CDR3: CASSLPPGRGPNEKLFF. CDR3 nucleotide sequence: TGTGCCAGCAGCTTACCACCTGGTCGGGGGCCGAATGAAAAACTGTTTTTT.

The rearrangement uses TRBV12-3 or TRBV12-4 and TRBJ2-3; 7 positions match TRBD2. This CDR3 region has 13 residues. With 10 bases clipped from V and 0 bases from J, the junction kept 4 bases outside the gene matches. CDR3 loop: CATAGLSTDTQYF. The CDR3 nucleotides are TGTGCCACAGCGGGGCTTAGCACAGATACGCAGTATTTT.

The gene calls are TRBV30 and TRBJ1-2, with 8 bases lining up with TRBD1. From germline, CDR1 is GTSNPN and CDR2 SVGIG (reference sequence). The CDR3 has 11 amino acids. With V trimmed by 5 bases and J by 4 bases, 0 bases remained unmatched. CDR3 region: CAWDRGYGYTF. For the CDR3, the DNA is TGTGCCTGGGACAGGGGCTATGGCTACACCTTC. The full variable domain, rest sourced from reference TRBV30 and TRBJ1-2, is SQTIHQWPATLVQPVGSPLSLECTVEGTSNPNLYWYRQAAGRGLQLLFYSVGIGQISSEVPQNLSASRPQDRQFILSSKKLLLSDSGFYLCAWDRGYGYTFGSGTRLTVV.

The chain couples TRBV28 to TRBJ1-5; D not certain. From germline, CDR1 is MDHEN and CDR2 SYDVKM. The V gene lost 5 bases and the J gene lost 9 bases, with 14 bases spanning the gap. The CDR3 covers 13 residues. The chain's CDR3 is CASSLPPNGPQHF. CDR3 DNA sequence: TGTGCCAGCAGTCTCCCTCCTAATGGGCCCCAGCATTTT. The entire variable domain, with the rest obtained from reference TRBV28 and TRBJ1-5, is as follows: DVKVTQSSRYLVKRTGEKVFLECVQDMDHENMFWYRQDPGLGLRLIYFSYDVKMKEKGDIPEGYSVSREKKERFSLILESASTNQTSMYLCASSLPPNGPQHFGDGTRLSIL.

In regard to this clone: Compared with germline, one end of the junction differs, possibly owing to a read error. The rearrangement links TRBV7-7 to TRBJ1-1, with D perhaps matching TRBD1 (6 bases). The CDR3 loop spans 13 amino acids. Per germline, CDR1 SSHAT and CDR2 FNYEAQ (reference sequence). CDR3 in DNA: TGTGCTAGCAGCTGGGACATGAACACTGAAGCTTTCTTT. Translation: CASSWDMNTEAFF.

This chain uses TRBV5-5 with TRBJ2-1; D ambiguous. The CDR3 covers 13 residues. The ends were cut back, 1 base at V and 3 bases at J, with 5 bases in the middle. Germline V gene lookup returns CDR1 SGHKS and CDR2 YYEKEE (reference sequence). CDR3 in DNA: TGTGCCAGCAGCTTGCCGAACTACAATGAGCAGTTCTTC. Encoded protein: CASSLPNYNEQFF.

This chain joins TRBV5-1 and TRBJ2-5, with 7 bases aligning to TRBD1. The CDR3 has 14 residues. J gave up 2 bases and V 3 bases, and 4 bases lay outside the gene matches. Germline V gene lookup returns CDR1 SGHRS and CDR2 YFSETQ. The CDR3 nucleotides read TGCGCCAGCAGCTCAGGGGGATCACAAGAGACCCAGTACTTC. Its protein is CASSSGGSQETQYF.

This clone was seen only a few times. The chain has TRBV5-1 and TRBJ1-1; D unresolved. Per germline, CDR1 SGHRS and CDR2 YFSETQ. Trimming took off 1 base at V and 0 bases at J, with 7 bases between the two ends. The CDR3 totals 14 residues. The CDR3 coding sequence is TGCGCCAGCAGCTTGACGGTCATGAACACTGAAGCTTTCTTT. It specifies CASSLTVMNTEAFF.